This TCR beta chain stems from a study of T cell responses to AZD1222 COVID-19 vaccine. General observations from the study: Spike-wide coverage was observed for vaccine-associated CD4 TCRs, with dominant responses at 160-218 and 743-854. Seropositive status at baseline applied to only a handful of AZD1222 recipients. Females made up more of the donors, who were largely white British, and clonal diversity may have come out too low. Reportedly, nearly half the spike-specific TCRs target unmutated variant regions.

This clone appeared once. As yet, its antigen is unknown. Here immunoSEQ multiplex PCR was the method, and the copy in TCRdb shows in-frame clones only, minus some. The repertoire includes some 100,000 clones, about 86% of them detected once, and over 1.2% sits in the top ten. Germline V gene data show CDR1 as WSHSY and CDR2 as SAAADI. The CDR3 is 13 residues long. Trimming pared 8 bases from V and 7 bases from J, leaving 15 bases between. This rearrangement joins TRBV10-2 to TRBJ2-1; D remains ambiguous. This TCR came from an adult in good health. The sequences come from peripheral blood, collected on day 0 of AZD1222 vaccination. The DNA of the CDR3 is TGCGCCAGCTCATATCCGGGTGGTAATGAGCAGTTCTTC. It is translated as CASSYPGGNEQFF.